The rows below give T cell receptor beta chains drawn from one sample of a study of blood T cell repertoires in COVID-19. Clones were sequenced by immunoSEQ multiplex PCR, and TCRdb holds only the in-frame ones, with some missing. Of about 120,000 clones in the sample, 90% were seen once. The sample comprised peripheral blood. The receptors come from a human donor with active COVID-19. The donor label of this sample is uncertain. Each CDR3 is given with its conserved first and last residue. D genes are given only for firm matches. The size of a clone is reported for some rows only, either as once, few or many, or as a class for expanded clones.

d_gene: NA
j_gene: TRBJ2-5
v_gene: TRBV19
abundance: NA
CDR3aa: CASSTWSGSMETQYF
CDR3nt: TGTGCCAGTAGTACGTGGTCAGGGTCAATGGAGACCCAGTACTTC

d_gene: TRBD2
j_gene: TRBJ2-7
v_gene: TRBV20-1
abundance: NA
CDR3aa: CSASGLAGAPSFYEQYF
CDR3nt: TGCAGTGCTAGTGGACTAGCGGGGGCCCCCTCTTTCTACGAGCAGTACTTC

d_gene: TRBD1
j_gene: TRBJ1-2
v_gene: TRBV2
abundance: NA
CDR3aa: CASSVTGNYGYTF
CDR3nt: TGTGCCAGCAGTGTGACAGGGAACTATGGCTACACCTTC

d_gene: NA
j_gene: TRBJ1-4
v_gene: TRBV10-3
abundance: NA
CDR3aa: CAISGGGNEKLFF
CDR3nt: TGTGCCATCAGTGGCGGGGGGAATGAAAAACTGTTTTTT

d_gene: NA
j_gene: TRBJ2-7
v_gene: TRBV19
abundance: NA
CDR3aa: CASSAGLSYEQYF
CDR3nt: TGTGCCAGTAGTGCCGGACTCAGTTACGAGCAGTACTTC

d_gene: NA
j_gene: TRBJ1-6
v_gene: TRBV5-6
abundance: NA
CDR3aa: CASSIRDFDSPLHF
CDR3nt: TGTGCCAGCAGCATAAGGGACTTTGATTCACCCCTCCACTTT

d_gene: NA
j_gene: TRBJ2-4
v_gene: TRBV6-1
abundance: NA
CDR3aa: CASSEGPRQGWNIQYF
CDR3nt: TGTGCCAGCAGTGAAGGTCCTCGGCAGGGATGGAACATTCAGTACTTC

d_gene: NA
j_gene: TRBJ2-7
v_gene: TRBV6-2/TRBV6-3
abundance: NA
CDR3aa: CASSYHRTVYEQYF
CDR3nt: TGTGCCAGCAGTTACCATCGGACAGTCTACGAGCAGTACTTC

d_gene: NA
j_gene: TRBJ2-2
v_gene: TRBV7-9
abundance: NA
CDR3aa: CASSLLATTGELFF
CDR3nt: TGTGCCAGCAGCCTTCTAGCGACCACCGGGGAGCTGTTTTTT

d_gene: TRBD1
j_gene: TRBJ1-3
v_gene: TRBV12-3/TRBV12-4
abundance: once
CDR3aa: CASQGAFGNTIYF
CDR3nt: TGTGCCAGCCAGGGGGCATTTGGAAACACCATATATTTT

d_gene: NA
j_gene: TRBJ1-4
v_gene: TRBV7-2
abundance: once
CDR3aa: CASSLKGNEKLFF
CDR3nt: TGTGCCAGCAGCTTAAAGGGGAATGAAAAACTGTTTTTT

d_gene: NA
j_gene: TRBJ1-2
v_gene: TRBV2
abundance: NA
CDR3aa: CASSEAAEETF
CDR3nt: TGTGCCAGCAGTGAAGCGGCGGAAGAGACCTTC

d_gene: TRBD2
j_gene: TRBJ2-5
v_gene: TRBV4-2
abundance: NA
CDR3aa: CASSQEVAGGRVKTQYF
CDR3nt: TGTGCCAGCAGCCAAGAGGTTGCGGGGGGGCGGGTAAAGACCCAGTACTTC

d_gene: NA
j_gene: TRBJ1-5
v_gene: TRBV7-2
abundance: NA
CDR3aa: CASTEQGLGQPQHF
CDR3nt: TGTGCCAGCACTGAACAGGGCCTTGGGCAGCCCCAGCATTTT

d_gene: NA
j_gene: TRBJ1-5
v_gene: TRBV28
abundance: NA
CDR3aa: CADGKRDQPQHF
CDR3nt: TGTGCCGACGGGAAAAGGGATCAGCCCCAGCATTTT

d_gene: NA
j_gene: TRBJ2-7
v_gene: TRBV19
abundance: NA
CDR3aa: CASSNLGGYEQYF
CDR3nt: TGTGCCAGTAGTAACCTAGGAGGGTACGAGCAGTACTTC

d_gene: NA
j_gene: TRBJ1-2
v_gene: TRBV5-4
abundance: NA
CDR3aa: CASSSRGGGYGYTF
CDR3nt: TGTGCCAGCAGTTCCCGAGGAGGCGGATATGGCTACACCTTC

d_gene: NA
j_gene: TRBJ2-7
v_gene: TRBV7-8
abundance: once
CDR3aa: CASSLAGGRVAYF
CDR3nt: TGTGCCAGCAGCTTAGCGGGCGGGCGGGTAGCGTACTTC

d_gene: NA
j_gene: TRBJ1-2
v_gene: TRBV4-3
abundance: NA
CDR3aa: CASSQSRSTSNGYTF
CDR3nt: TGCGCCAGCAGCCAGTCTAGATCGACGAGTAACGGCTACACCTTC

d_gene: TRBD2
j_gene: TRBJ2-3
v_gene: TRBV3-1/TRBV3-2
abundance: NA
CDR3aa: CASSRSGSTDTQYF
CDR3nt: TGTGCCAGCAGCCGTAGCGGGAGCACAGATACGCAGTATTTT

d_gene: TRBD1
j_gene: TRBJ1-4
v_gene: TRBV11-3
abundance: NA
CDR3aa: CASRSTGAKNEKLFF
CDR3nt: TGTGCCAGCAGGTCCACAGGGGCGAAGAATGAAAAACTGTTTTTT

d_gene: NA
j_gene: TRBJ1-2
v_gene: TRBV9
abundance: NA
CDR3aa: CASSRSVGRDYGYTF
CDR3nt: TGTGCCAGCAGCCGGAGTGTAGGGCGGGACTATGGCTACACCTTC

d_gene: NA
j_gene: TRBJ2-7
v_gene: TRBV12-3/TRBV12-4
abundance: NA
CDR3aa: CASSLLEYEQYF
CDR3nt: TGTGCCAGCAGTTTACTGGAGTACGAGCAGTACTTC

d_gene: TRBD1
j_gene: TRBJ2-7
v_gene: TRBV18
abundance: NA
CDR3aa: CASSTGGYYEQYF
CDR3nt: TGTGCCAGCTCAACAGGGGGCTACTACGAGCAGTACTTC

d_gene: TRBD1
j_gene: TRBJ2-7
v_gene: TRBV5-3
abundance: NA
CDR3aa: CARSLDTQSRGLVQDGGSYEQYF
CDR3nt: TGTGCCAGAAGCTTGGATACCCAATCCAGGGGGCTAGTTCAGGATGGAGGCTCCTACGAGCAGTACTTC

d_gene: TRBD1
j_gene: TRBJ1-2
v_gene: TRBV29-1
abundance: NA
CDR3aa: CSVVGQGNYGYTF
CDR3nt: TGCAGCGTTGTAGGACAGGGGAACTATGGCTACACCTTC

d_gene: NA
j_gene: TRBJ1-5
v_gene: TRBV28
abundance: NA
CDR3aa: CASSLYSGAQPQHF
CDR3nt: TGTGCCAGCAGTTTATACAGTGGGGCCCAGCCCCAGCATTTT

d_gene: NA
j_gene: TRBJ1-2
v_gene: TRBV19
abundance: NA
CDR3aa: CASSMPELQLLANYGYTF
CDR3nt: TGTGCCAGTAGTATGCCCGAATTACAGCTTTTAGCTAACTATGGCTACACCTTC